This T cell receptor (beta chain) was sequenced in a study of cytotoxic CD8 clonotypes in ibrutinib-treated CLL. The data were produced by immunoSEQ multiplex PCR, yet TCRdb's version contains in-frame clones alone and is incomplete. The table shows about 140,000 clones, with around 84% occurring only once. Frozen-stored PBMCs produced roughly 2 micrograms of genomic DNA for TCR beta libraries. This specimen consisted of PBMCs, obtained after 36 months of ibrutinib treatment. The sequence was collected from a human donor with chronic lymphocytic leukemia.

CDR3 loop: CASSLDRINYGYTF. The CDR3 coding sequence is TGTGCCAGCAGCTTGGACAGAATTAACTATGGCTACACCTTC. This chain joins TRBV5-6 and TRBJ1-2; D ambiguous. Trimming took off 0 bases at V and 1 base at J, with 7 bases between the two ends. Looked up from germline, CDR1 is SGHDT and CDR2 is YYEEEE. CDR3 length equals 14 residues.